The T cell receptor (beta chain) described here comes from a study of shared clonotypes between healthy human individuals. For the study at large: Per-donor plates numbered three CD4 naive, three CD4 memory, two CD8 naive and one CD8 memory.

Replicate PCRs for sorted subsets used 200 to 250 ng DNA; this equaled 33,000 or so T cell genomes. Some clones are missing from TCRdb's copy, which holds only in-frame ones; the method was immunoSEQ multiplex PCR. The profile shows over 2,000,000 clones, around 93% of them singletons. CD45RO-negative, CCR7-positively selected cells formed the naive CD8 fraction, excluding terminally differentiated effector memory CD45RA+ cells. Healthy HIV-negative adults without recent acute infections or vaccinations served as donors. J was trimmed by 6 bases and V by 1 base; bases with no gene match: 8. The CDR3 totals 15 residues. CDR1 is MGHRA, CDR2 YSYEKL, per germline. The table lists this clone with a count of one.

The receptor comes from a young man in good health. Some clones in this sample may be carry-over from other donors' samples. The V and J genes are TRBV4-1 and TRBJ2-7, with 8 bases identical to TRBD1. Sequences were obtained from naive CD8+ T cells from PBMCs. CDR3 nucleotide sequence: TGCGCCAGCAGCCAAGTGACAGGGGCCGGAGGCGAGCAGTACTTC. Its translation is CASSQVTGAGGEQYF.